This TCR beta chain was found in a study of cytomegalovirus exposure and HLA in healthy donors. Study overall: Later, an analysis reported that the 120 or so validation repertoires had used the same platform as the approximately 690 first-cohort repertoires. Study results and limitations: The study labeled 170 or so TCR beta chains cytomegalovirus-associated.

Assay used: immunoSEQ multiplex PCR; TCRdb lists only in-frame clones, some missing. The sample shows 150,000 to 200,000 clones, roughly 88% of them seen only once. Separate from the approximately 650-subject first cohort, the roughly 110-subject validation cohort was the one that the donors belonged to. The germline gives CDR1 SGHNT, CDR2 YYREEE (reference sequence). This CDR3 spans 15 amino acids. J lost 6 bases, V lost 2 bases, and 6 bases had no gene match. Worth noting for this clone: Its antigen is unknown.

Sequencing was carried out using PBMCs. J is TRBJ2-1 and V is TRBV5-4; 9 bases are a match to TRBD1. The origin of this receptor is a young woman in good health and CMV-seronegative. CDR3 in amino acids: CASSFLQGALNEQFF. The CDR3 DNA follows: TGTGCCAGCAGCTTCCTACAGGGGGCCCTCAATGAGCAGTTCTTC.